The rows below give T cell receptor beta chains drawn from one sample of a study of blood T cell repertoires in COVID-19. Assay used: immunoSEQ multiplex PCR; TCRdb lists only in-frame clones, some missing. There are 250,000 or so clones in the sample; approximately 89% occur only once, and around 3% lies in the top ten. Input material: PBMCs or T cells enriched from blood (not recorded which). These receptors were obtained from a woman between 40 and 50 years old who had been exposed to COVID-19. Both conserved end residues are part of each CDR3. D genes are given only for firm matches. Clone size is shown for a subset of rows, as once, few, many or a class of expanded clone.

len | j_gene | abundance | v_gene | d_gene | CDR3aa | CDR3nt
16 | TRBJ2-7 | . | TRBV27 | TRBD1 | CASSPRRARGQYEQYF | TGTGCCAGCAGTCCGCGTCGGGCCAGGGGGCAGTACGAGCAGTACTTC
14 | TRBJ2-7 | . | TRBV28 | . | CASSPSPPLYEQYF | TGTGCCAGCTCCCCGAGCCCCCCCCTCTACGAGCAGTACTTC
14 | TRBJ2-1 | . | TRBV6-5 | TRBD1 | CASSPGQGYNEQFF | TGTGCCAGCAGCCCGGGACAGGGATACAATGAGCAGTTCTTC
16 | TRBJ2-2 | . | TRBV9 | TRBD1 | CASSVEDRGRAGELFF | TGTGCCAGCAGCGTAGAGGACAGGGGGAGGGCCGGGGAGCTGTTTTTT
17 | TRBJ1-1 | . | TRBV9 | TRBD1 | CASSVGDRGFGDTEAFF | TGTGCCAGCAGCGTAGGGGACAGGGGGTTTGGGGACACTGAAGCTTTCTTT
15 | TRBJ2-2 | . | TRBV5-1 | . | CASSSQTVATGELFF | TGCGCCAGCAGCTCGCAGACAGTAGCCACCGGGGAGCTGTTTTTT
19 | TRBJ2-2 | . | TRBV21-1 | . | CASSKFWASGSHHTGELFF | .
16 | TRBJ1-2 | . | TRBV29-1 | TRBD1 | CSVDRTGEFVNYGYTF | TGCAGCGTTGACAGGACAGGGGAATTTGTTAACTATGGCTACACCTTC
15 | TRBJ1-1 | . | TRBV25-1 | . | CASSDLKQVYTEAFF | TGTGCCAGCAGTGACCTAAAACAGGTTTACACTGAAGCTTTCTTT
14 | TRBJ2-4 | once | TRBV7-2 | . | CASSFQLSKNIQYF | TGTGCCAGCAGCTTTCAACTAAGCAAAAACATTCAGTACTTC
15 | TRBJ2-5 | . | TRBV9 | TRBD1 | CASSEHRGFEETQYF | TGTGCCAGCAGCGAGCACAGGGGTTTTGAAGAGACCCAGTACTTC
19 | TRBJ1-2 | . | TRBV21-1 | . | CASSKVGDFRQGFNYGYTF | TGTGCCAGCAGCAAAGTAGGCGATTTTAGGCAGGGGTTTAACTATGGCTACACCTTC
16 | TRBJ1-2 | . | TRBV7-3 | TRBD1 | CASSLGPGQGAPGYTF | TGTGCCAGCAGCTTAGGCCCGGGACAGGGGGCGCCTGGCTACACCTTC
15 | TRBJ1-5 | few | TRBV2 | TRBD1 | CASSPTGVDGQPQHF | TGTGCCAGCAGTCCGACAGGGGTGGATGGACAGCCCCAGCATTTT
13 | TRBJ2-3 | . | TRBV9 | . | CASEGGISDTQYF | TGTGCCAGTGAAGGGGGAATCTCAGATACGCAGTATTTT
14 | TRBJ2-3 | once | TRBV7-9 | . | CASSLGDFTDTQYF | TGTGCCAGCAGCCTAGGGGACTTCACAGATACGCAGTATTTT
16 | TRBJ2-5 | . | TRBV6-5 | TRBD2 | CASSYSGGVGKETQYF | TGTGCCAGCAGTTACTCGGGGGGGGTCGGAAAAGAGACCCAGTACTTC
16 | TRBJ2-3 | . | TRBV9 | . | CASSPPELAATDTQYF | TGTGCCAGCAGCCCACCTGAGCTAGCTGCCACAGATACGCAGTATTTT
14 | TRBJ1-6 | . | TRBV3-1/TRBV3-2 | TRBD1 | CASSKGQGYSPLHF | TGTGCCAGCAGCAAGGGACAGGGGTATTCACCCCTCCACTTT
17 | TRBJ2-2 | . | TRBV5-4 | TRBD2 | CASSRGLAGGSFGELFF | TGTGCCAGCAGCCGAGGACTAGCGGGAGGTTCTTTCGGGGAGCTGTTTTTT
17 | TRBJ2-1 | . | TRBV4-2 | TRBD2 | CASSQHRLAGGDNEQFF | TGTGCCAGCAGCCAACACAGACTAGCGGGAGGAGACAATGAGCAGTTCTTC
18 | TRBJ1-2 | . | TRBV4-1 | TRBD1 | CASSTTKLGQGTNYGYTF | TGCGCCAGCAGCACTACTAAACTTGGACAGGGTACTAACTATGGCTACACCTTC
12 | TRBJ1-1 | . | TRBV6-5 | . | CASSLGETEAFF | TGTGCCAGCAGTCTCGGGGAAACTGAAGCTTTCTTT
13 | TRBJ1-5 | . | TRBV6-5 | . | CASQSGVGQPQHF | TGTGCCAGCCAGTCGGGAGTTGGGCAGCCCCAGCATTTT
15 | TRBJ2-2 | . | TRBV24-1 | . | CATSRGDANTGELFF | TGTGCCACCTCCAGGGGAGACGCGAACACCGGGGAGCTGTTTTTT
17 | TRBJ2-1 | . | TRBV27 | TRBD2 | CASSSYPGLAGGNEQFF | TGTGCCAGCAGTTCCTACCCCGGACTAGCGGGAGGCAATGAGCAGTTCTTC
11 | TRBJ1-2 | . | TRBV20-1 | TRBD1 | CSAPTGTGYTF | TGCAGTGCCCCGACAGGGACCGGCTACACCTTC
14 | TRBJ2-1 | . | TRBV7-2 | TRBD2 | CASSLNVRSGSEFF | TGTGCCAGCAGCTTAAATGTGCGGAGCGGGAGTGAGTTCTTC
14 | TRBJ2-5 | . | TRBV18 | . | CASSLRRGQETQYF | TGTGCCAGCTCACTGAGGCGGGGTCAAGAGACCCAGTACTTC
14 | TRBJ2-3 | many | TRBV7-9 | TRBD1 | CASSQGVGTDTQYF | TGTGCCAGCAGCCAGGGGGTGGGCACAGATACGCAGTATTTT
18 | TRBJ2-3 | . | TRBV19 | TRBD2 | CASSMVGGGSGRPDTQYF | TGTGCCAGTAGTATGGTTGGGGGTGGCAGCGGGAGACCAGATACGCAGTATTTT
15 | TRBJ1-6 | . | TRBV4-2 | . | CASRGLGGGNSPLHF | TGTGCCAGCAGAGGGCTTGGGGGGGGGAATTCACCCCTCCACTTT
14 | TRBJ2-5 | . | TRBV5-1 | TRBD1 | CASSGQGEQETQYF | TGTGCCAGCTCAGGACAGGGGGAACAAGAGACCCAGTACTTC
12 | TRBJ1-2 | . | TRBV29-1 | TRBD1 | CSVEGQGDGYTF | TGCAGCGTTGAAGGACAGGGTGATGGCTACACCTTC
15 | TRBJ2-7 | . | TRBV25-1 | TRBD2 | CASSDVSSGAYEQYF | TGTGCCAGCAGTGACGTTTCTAGCGGGGCCTACGAGCAGTACTTC
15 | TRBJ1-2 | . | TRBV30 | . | CAWSVLRQTLYGYTF | TGTGCCTGGAGTGTACTCCGACAGACGCTCTATGGCTACACCTTC
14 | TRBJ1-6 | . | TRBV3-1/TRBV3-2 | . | CASTLGLDNSPLHF | TGTGCCAGCACCCTCGGGTTAGACAATTCACCCCTCCACTTT
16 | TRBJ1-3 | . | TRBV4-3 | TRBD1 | CASSQLDRVGGNTIYF | TGCGCCAGCAGCCAGCTTGACAGGGTCGGTGGAAACACCATATATTTT
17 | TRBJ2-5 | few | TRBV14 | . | CASSKGAGWRGQETQYF | TGTGCCAGCAGCAAAGGTGCCGGGTGGAGGGGACAAGAGACCCAGTACTTC
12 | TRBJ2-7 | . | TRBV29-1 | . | CSALGRTYEQYF | TGCAGCGCCTTGGGGAGGACCTACGAGCAGTACTTC
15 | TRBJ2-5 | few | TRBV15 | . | CATSSSPGRGETQYF | TGTGCCACCAGCAGCAGTCCGGGGAGAGGAGAGACCCAGTACTTC
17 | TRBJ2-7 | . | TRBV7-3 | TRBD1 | CASSLRITGTGDYEQYF | TGTGCCAGCAGCTTAAGAATTACCGGGACAGGGGACTACGAGCAGTACTTC
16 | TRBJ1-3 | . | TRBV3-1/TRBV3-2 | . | CASSQGAGLWGNTIYF | TGTGCCAGCAGCCAAGGGGCAGGTTTGTGGGGAAACACCATATATTTT
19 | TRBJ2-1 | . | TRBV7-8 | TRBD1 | CASNVAGTGVVKVLGEQFF | TGTGCCAGCAACGTTGCCGGGACAGGGGTTGTGAAAGTCCTGGGTGAGCAGTTCTTC
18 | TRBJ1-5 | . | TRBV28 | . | CASSLWGLMGLGNQPQHF | TGTGCCAGCAGTTTATGGGGATTGATGGGGCTGGGCAATCAGCCCCAGCATTTT
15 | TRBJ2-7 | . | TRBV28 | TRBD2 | CASRSGAGGHYEQYF | TGTGCCAGCAGATCGGGAGCGGGGGGACACTACGAGCAGTACTTC
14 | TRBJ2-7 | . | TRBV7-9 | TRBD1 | CASSFGTGPYEQYF | TGTGCCAGCAGCTTTGGGACAGGGCCCTACGAGCAGTACTTC
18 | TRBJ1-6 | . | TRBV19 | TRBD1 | CASSIVGQWSSYNSPLHF | TGTGCCAGTAGTATAGTGGGACAGTGGAGCTCCTATAATTCACCCCTCCACTTT
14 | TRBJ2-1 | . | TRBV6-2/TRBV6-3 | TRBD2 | CAGSRGSSYNEQFF | TGTGCCGGCAGCCGCGGGAGCTCCTACAATGAGCAGTTCTTC
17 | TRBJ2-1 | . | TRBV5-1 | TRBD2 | CASSLRPSGGGYNEQFF | TGTGCCAGCAGCTTGAGGCCTAGCGGGGGAGGATACAATGAGCAGTTCTTC
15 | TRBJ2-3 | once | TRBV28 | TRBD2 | CASSRSGGVADTQYF | TGTGCCAGCAGCCGTAGCGGGGGGGTCGCAGATACGCAGTATTTT
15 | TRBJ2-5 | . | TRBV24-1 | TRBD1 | CATSDHGQVQETQYF | TGTGCCACCAGTGACCACGGACAGGTCCAAGAGACCCAGTACTTC
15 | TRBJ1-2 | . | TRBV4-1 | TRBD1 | CASSQESGGPYGYTF | TGCGCCAGCAGCCAAGAATCAGGGGGCCCCTATGGCTACACCTTC
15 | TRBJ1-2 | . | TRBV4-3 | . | CASSQEGGGGDGYTF | TGCGCCAGCAGCCAAGAAGGGGGGGGTGGAGATGGCTACACCTTC
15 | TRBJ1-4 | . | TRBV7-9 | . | CASSSRQGVDEKLFF | TGTGCCAGCAGCTCCCGGCAGGGTGTGGATGAAAAACTGTTTTTT
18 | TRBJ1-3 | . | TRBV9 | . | CASSVGRDLGFSGNTIYF | TGTGCCAGCAGCGTAGGTCGGGACTTAGGCTTCTCTGGAAACACCATATATTTT
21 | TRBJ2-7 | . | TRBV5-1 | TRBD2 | CASSLAELAGGRGRSSYEQYF | TGCGCCAGCAGCTTGGCTGAACTAGCGGGGGGCCGAGGGAGGAGCTCCTACGAGCAGTACTTC
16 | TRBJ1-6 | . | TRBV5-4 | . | CASSLAMGGDNSPLHF | TGTGCCAGCAGCTTGGCCATGGGGGGGGACAATTCACCCCTCCACTTT
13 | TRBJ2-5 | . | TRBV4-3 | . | CASSQLAEETQYF | TGCGCCAGCAGCCAACTGGCCGAAGAGACCCAGTACTTC
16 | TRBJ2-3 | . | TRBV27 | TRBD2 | CASSLRASGGGDTQYF | TGTGCCAGCAGTTTACGCGCTAGCGGGGGAGGAGATACGCAGTATTTT